This T cell receptor beta chain was found in a study of CD8+ T cells in alopecia areata. On the study more broadly: Skin from approximately 6-12-month-old C3H/HeJ graft donors with spontaneous alopecia went to approximately 6-11-week-old female C3H/HeJ mice.

cDNA prepared by RNA extraction and subsequent reverse transcription served as the template for sequencing. Assay used: immunoSEQ multiplex PCR; TCRdb lists only in-frame clones, some missing. This sample comprises 90,000 to 130,000 clones, none seen once only. Study-wide results and limits: Affected scalp, especially in alopecia totalis/universalis, had a higher clonality than normal scalp did. Scalp data also include sequences from resident alphabeta T cells of normal skin.

Concerning this clone itself: Its antigen remains unidentified. Gene labels here are mouse ones. The missing CDR3 end, 4 residues past where the read stops, is filled in from the germline J gene.

There are 14 residues in the CDR3. Germline-derived CDR1 and CDR2 are NNHDY and SYVADS. The sample taken for sequencing was lesional skin. This sequence originates from a C3H/HeJ mouse with alopecia areata. MHC haplotype here: H2-k. This chain joins TRBV13-3 and TRBJ2-7; 13 nucleotides match TRBD2. The CDR3 DNA, read in part, is TGTGCCAGCAGTTCGGGACTGGGGGGGGAT. This gives the protein CASSSGLGGD. The complete CDR3 protein is CASSSGLGGDEQYF.